These 31 T cell receptor beta chains originate from one sample sequenced in a study of blood T cells in healthy people across ages. A second about 7 to 12 cycle PCR used barcoded and J-beta primers. Each CDR3 protein gets one entry after TCRdb re-called the 5' RACE reads with MiXCR. The sample lists roughly 1,500,000 distinct CDR3 sequences, approximately 40% occurring once. The source material was blood. The receptor set was obtained from a young woman in good health.

This clonotype was recorded a few times. The CDR3 region has the DNA TGCAGCGTTGACCCTGTCGGGGGCTATGGCTACACCTTC. Translating gives CSVDPVGGYGYTF. The rearrangement uses TRBV29-1 and TRBJ1-2, with D tentatively TRBD1 (5 bases). The CDR3 totals 13 residues. Trimming stripped 3 bases from V and 4 bases from J, with 12 bases between. Germline V gene sequence: CDR1 SQVTM, CDR2 ANQGSEA.

This chain connects TRBV6-5 to TRBJ2-7; 9 bases fit TRBD2. The CDR3 is made up of 15 amino acids. V dropped 4 bases and J dropped 1; count of bases not matched to a gene: 5. Germline V gives CDR1 MNHEY, CDR2 SVGAGI. The CDR3 nucleotides are TGTGCCAGCAGTTTGGAGCGGGAGGTTTCCTACGAGCAGTACTTC. Translating gives CASSLEREVSYEQYF.

This clonotype was seen only a few times. The chain couples TRBV12-3 or TRBV12-4 to TRBJ2-3; TRBD2 matches at 11 bases. V was clipped by 3 bases and J by 2 bases; unmatched bases: 4. This CDR3 spans 16 amino acids. CDR3: CASSFGTSGLTDTQYF. As DNA, the CDR3 is TGTGCCAGCAGTTTTGGGACTAGCGGCCTCACAGATACGCAGTATTTT.

The J gene is TRBJ2-5, the V gene TRBV20-1; 9 bases are a match to TRBD1. The CDR3 extends over 15 amino acids. Germline trimming cut 6 bases from V and 11 bases from J; bases unmatched to any gene: 19. CDR1 and CDR2 from the germline V gene are DFQATT and SNEGSKA (reference sequence). In DNA, the CDR3 is TGCAGTGCCCCCCCGGGGACAGGGCTTGACAATGAGCAGTACTTC. Amino acid sequence: CSAPPGTGLDNEQYF.

This clonotype was recorded a few times. The chain combines TRBV6-2 or TRBV6-3 with TRBJ2-3, with TRBD2 as a possible D gene (5 bases). Between the trimmed V and J ends, which lost 5 bases and 9 bases, there was a span of 18 bases. Germline V gives CDR1 MNHEY, CDR2 SVGEGT. The CDR3 totals 14 residues. The DNA for the CDR3 is TGTGCCAGCAGTGAGCCGGCGTCCAGAGGGACGCAGTATTTT. Translation gives CASSEPASRGTQYF.

The V and J genes are TRBV7-2 and TRBJ2-7; unclear D gene. Germline CDR1 is SGHTA and CDR2 is FQGNSA. Deletions cut 5 bases from V and 7 bases from J, with 15 bases between. The CDR3 is 13 residues long. CDR3 nucleotide sequence: TGTGCCAGCAGCCCTACGCTTGGGTATGAGCAGTACTTC. Its protein product is CASSPTLGYEQYF.

V is TRBV6-5 and J is TRBJ2-7; 7 bases are a match to TRBD2. Germline V gene data show CDR1 as MNHEY and CDR2 as SVGAGI. J was trimmed by 2 bases and V by 6 bases; bases with no gene match: 10. This CDR3 contains 15 residues. The CDR3 DNA sequence: TGTGCCAGCAGCGGACTAGGGAAAAGCGCCTACGAGCAGTACTTC. Translation gives CASSGLGKSAYEQYF.

The chain uses TRBV6-5 and TRBJ2-7; D tentatively fits TRBD1 or TRBD2 (5 bases each). There are 16 residues in the CDR3. The germline gives CDR1 MNHEY, CDR2 SVGAGI. V shed 6 bases and J shed 2 bases, with 20 bases lying between them. The CDR3: CASRPNGDAGTYEQYF. The CDR3 DNA reads TGTGCCAGCAGACCGAATGGGGACGCAGGAACCTACGAGCAGTACTTC.

The rearrangement uses TRBV20-1 and TRBJ2-5, with 7 bases identical to TRBD1. Germline V gives CDR1 DFQATT, CDR2 SNEGSKA (reference sequence). The V segment lost 4 bases and the J segment 5 bases; nucleotides outside the gene matches: 13. The CDR3 contains 15 residues. The CDR3 region is CSAILRGRGLETQYF. For the CDR3, the DNA is TGCAGTGCTATATTACGGGGCAGGGGGTTGGAGACCCAGTACTTC.

The V gene is TRBV7-8, the J gene TRBJ2-5, with 9 bases aligning to TRBD2. CDR3 length: 17 amino acids. CDR1 is SGHVS, CDR2 FQNEAQ, per germline. With 0 bases clipped from V and 11 bases from J, the junction kept 16 bases outside the gene matches. CDR3 region: CASSLAGVAGAVDEQYF. The CDR3 DNA is TGTGCCAGCAGCTTAGCGGGAGTAGCGGGAGCGGTCGATGAGCAGTACTTC.

This chain connects TRBV7-2 to TRBJ2-5, with 7 bases identical to TRBD1. This CDR3 is built from 15 residues. Germline lookup yields CDR1 SGHTA and CDR2 FQGNSA. Germline trimming cut 1 base from V and 2 bases from J; bases unmatched to any gene: 4. The CDR3, as DNA: TGTGCCAGCAGCTTAGTGACGGACAGGCAAGAGACCCAGTACTTC. Amino acids: CASSLVTDRQETQYF.

The table lists this clonotype with a count of one. The chain employs TRBV27 and TRBJ2-7; 9 bases are a match to TRBD2. V lost 3 bases to trimming and J lost 4 bases; unmatched junction nucleotides: 16. This CDR3 has 18 residues. Germline CDR1 MNHEY, CDR2 SMNVEV (reference sequence). This chain's CDR3 is CASSFSSRRLAANYEQYF. CDR3 bases: TGTGCCAGCAGTTTCTCATCCCGCCGACTAGCGGCAAATTACGAGCAGTACTTC.

This clonotype was found a few times. The chain couples TRBV4-2 to TRBJ1-2, with 7 bases fitting TRBD1. Germline values: CDR1 LGHNA, CDR2 YNFKEQ. Germline trimming cut 4 bases from V and 5 bases from J; bases unmatched to any gene: 13. The CDR3 is made up of 16 amino acids. The CDR3 DNA sequence: TGTGCCAGCAGCCCAACTCTGACGGAGGGGGCTTATGGCTACACCTTC. Translating gives CASSPTLTEGAYGYTF.

V usage is TRBV3-1 and J usage is TRBJ2-4; 7 bases align to TRBD1. The better agreement between TRBJ2-7 and the DNA end casts doubt on the J call. The CDR3 runs to 16 residues. In germline, CDR1 is LGHDT, CDR2 YNNKEL (reference sequence). CDR3 nucleotide sequence: TGTGCCAGCAGCCAAGGGCTCGACAGGGACCTCCACGAGCAGTACTTC. The encoded protein is CASSQGLDRDLHEQYF.

Remarks on this clonotype: One base away lies a much larger clone, so this may be a sequencing read error. The genes are TRBV7-9 and TRBJ2-1; weak D call: TRBD2 (7 bases). The CDR3 is made up of 16 amino acids. Per the germline V gene, CDR1 is SEHNR and CDR2 is FQNEAQ (reference sequence). CDR3: CASSLGGGLSYNERFF. CDR3 bases: TGTGCCAGCAGCTTAGGCGGGGGCCTTTCCTACAATGAGCGGTTCTTC. The whole variable domain, remainder taken from reference TRBV7-9 and TRBJ2-1, is DTGVSQNPRHKITKRGQNVTFRCDPISEHNRLYWYRQTLGQGPEFLTYFQNEAQLEKSRLLSDRFSAERPKGSFSTLEIQRTEQGDSAMYLCASSLGGGLSYNERFFGPGTRLTVL.

The chain is built from TRBV20-1 and TRBJ2-1; 12 nucleotides line up with TRBD2. V shed 5 bases, J shed 5 bases, and the junction held 22 bases outside the gene matches. The CDR3 runs 20 residues. Germline V gene lookup returns CDR1 DFQATT and CDR2 SNEGSKA (reference sequence). Here the CDR3 reads CSAPKPNLAGGERGHNEQFF. CDR3 nucleotide sequence: TGCAGTGCTCCCAAACCCAACCTAGCGGGAGGGGAGCGAGGGCACAATGAGCAGTTCTTC.

This rearrangement joins TRBV7-2 to TRBJ2-1, with a possible D match to TRBD2 (6 bases). The CDR3 contains 15 residues. Looked up from germline, CDR1 is SGHTA and CDR2 is FQGNSA. With 5 bases removed from V and 8 bases from J, the gap between germline ends came to 19 bases. This CDR3 is CASSRVGGINDEQFF. CDR3 nucleotides: TGTGCCAGCAGCCGCGTGGGGGGTATTAACGATGAGCAGTTCTTC.

The chain recombines TRBV6-1 with TRBJ1-2, with D possibly being TRBD1 (6 bases). Trimming shortened V by 7 bases and J by 5 bases, and 20 bases separated the two germline ends. The CDR3 loop spans 15 amino acids. CDR1 is MNHNS, CDR2 SASEGT, per germline. The CDR3, as DNA: TGTGCCAGCACCGAAAGGGGAGGGGGGGTATATGGCTACACCTTC. Its protein is CASTERGGGVYGYTF.

In this sample, this clonotype turned up many times. The V and J genes are TRBV6-1 and TRBJ1-6; 10 positions match TRBD1. V lost 4 bases to trimming and J lost 9 bases; unmatched junction nucleotides: 0. The CDR3 has 13 residues. Germline loops: CDR1 MNHNS, CDR2 SASEGT. The CDR3 region has the DNA TGTGCCAGCAGTGGGGACAGGGGTTCACCCCTCCACTTT. Translated, it gives CASSGDRGSPLHF.

This clonotype was counted many times. This could be a read error, since a much larger clone is one nucleotide away. J is TRBJ2-7 and V is TRBV5-1, with a possible D match to TRBD2 (6 bases). V was trimmed by 4 bases and J by 6 bases, leaving 17 bases between them. Germline V gene data show CDR1 as SGHRS and CDR2 as YFSETQ. The CDR3 has 14 amino acids. The CDR3 sequence: CASSVGLLGGEQYF. The CDR3 DNA sequence: TGCGCCAGCAGCGTGGGACTCCTAGGTGGCGAGCAGTACTTC.

The rearrangement uses TRBV6-5 and TRBJ1-1; D is unresolved. Germline V CDR1 and CDR2: MNHEY, SVGAGI. The CDR3 covers 13 residues. V dropped 5 bases and J dropped 6 bases, with 13 bases sitting between them. The CDR3 DNA follows: TGTGCCAGCAGTGACCCTTCGGGGTCTGAAGCTTTCTTT. Its protein is CASSDPSGSEAFF.

This clonotype occurred a few times. CDR3 protein: CASSAGIHNEQFF. Written as DNA, the CDR3 is TGTGCCAGCAGCGCCGGGATTCACAATGAGCAGTTCTTC. The chain recombines TRBV6-5 with TRBJ2-1, with D possibly being TRBD2 (5 bases). The germline V gene has CDR1 MNHEY and CDR2 SVGAGI. There are 13 residues in the CDR3. V shed 6 bases and J shed 5 bases, with 11 bases lying between them.

In DNA form, the CDR3 reads TGTGCCATCAGTGAGAATACCGGTGAAGCTTTCTTT. Translating gives CAISENTGEAFF. The J gene is TRBJ1-1, the V gene TRBV10-3; D unresolved. From germline, CDR1 is ENHRY and CDR2 SYGVKD. The CDR3 extends over 12 amino acids. Trimming removed 2 bases at V and 7 bases at J, with 8 bases between.

This clonotype was seen many times. This sequence joins TRBV29-1 and TRBJ2-3; 7 bases are a match to TRBD2. V shed 1 base and J 0 bases; nucleotides not matched to a gene: 1. This CDR3 contains 14 residues. CDR1 and CDR2 (germline): SQVTM, ANQGSEA. CDR3 in DNA: TGCAGCGTTGAAGGCGGGAGAAGCACAGATACGCAGTATTTT. This sequence encodes CSVEGGRSTDTQYF.

The gene calls are TRBV6-1 and TRBJ2-5; 10 bases are shared with TRBD1. Trimming at V came to 4 bases and at J to 4 bases, leaving 9 bases not matched to a gene. The germline gives CDR1 MNHNS, CDR2 SASEGT. CDR3 size: 16 residues. The CDR3 DNA follows: TGTGCCAGCAGTGGACCGCGACAGGGGGCGGGAGAGACCCAGTACTTC. This translates into CASSGPRQGAGETQYF.

In DNA form, the CDR3 reads TGTGCCATTTCGGACAGGGGGATGGGTGGCTACACCTTC. Residues: CAISDRGMGGYTF. The V and J genes are TRBV10-3 and TRBJ1-2; 10 bases match TRBD1. The length of the CDR3 is 13 residues. Germline values: CDR1 ENHRY, CDR2 SYGVKD. V dropped 9 bases and J dropped 7; count of bases not matched to a gene: 8.

Only a few counts were recorded for this clonotype. The rearrangement uses TRBV20-1 and TRBJ1-2; D not certain. V was trimmed by 5 bases and J by 6 bases, leaving 28 bases between them. CDR3 length equals 17 residues. Per germline, CDR1 DFQATT and CDR2 SNEGSKA (reference sequence). CDR3 bases: TGCAGTGCTCTCACGCGGCAGGACCCAAACCGCCGGGATGGCTACACCTTC. Its translation is CSALTRQDPNRRDGYTF.

This clonotype was seen only a few times. The chain carries TRBV18 and TRBJ1-1, with D possibly TRBD1 on 6 matching bases. Germline V lookup: CDR1 KGHSH, CDR2 LQKENI. The CDR3 consists of 18 residues. The V end was cut by 3 bases, the J end by 0 bases, with 20 bases between. This CDR3 is CASSPRGPGAGMNTEAFF. CDR3 bases: TGTGCCAGCTCACCTCGGGGTCCAGGGGCGGGGATGAACACTGAAGCTTTCTTT. The whole variable domain, filled in from reference TRBV18 and TRBJ1-1, reads NAGVMQNPRHLVRRRGQEARLRCSPMKGHSHVYWYRQLPEEGLKFMVYLQKENIIDESGMPKERFSAEFPKEGPSILRIQQVVRGDSAAYFCASSPRGPGAGMNTEAFFGQGTRLTVV.

The CDR3 spells CASSPPPGTYEQYF. The DNA of the CDR3 is TGTGCCAGCAGCCCCCCTCCGGGAACCTACGAGCAGTACTTC. The V gene is TRBV12-3 or TRBV12-4, the J gene TRBJ2-5; TRBD2 is a possible D gene (5 bases). The J call is doubtful: the DNA matches TRBJ2-7 better. The CDR3 runs to 14 residues.

The chain couples TRBV3-1 to TRBJ2-3, with TRBD1 identical over 8 bases. Trimming removed 2 bases from V and 2 bases from J; junction bases left unmatched: 3. Germline CDR1 reads LGHDT; CDR2 reads YNNKEL (reference sequence). This CDR3 comprises 15 residues. CDR3 in DNA: TGTGCCAGCAGCCAAAGGGACAGGAACACAGATACGCAGTATTTT. It yields the protein CASSQRDRNTDTQYF.

The chain combines TRBV2 with TRBJ2-5; D not resolved. V dropped 8 bases and J dropped 1 base, with 8 bases sitting between them. The CDR3 totals 12 residues. Germline lookup yields CDR1 SNHLY and CDR2 FYNNEI. The CDR3 region is CASGYSQETQYF. The CDR3 DNA reads as TGTGCCAGCGGTTACTCCCAAGAGACCCAGTACTTC.